This record covers a single T cell receptor beta chain. This entry belongs to a study of PD-1 blockade in classical Hodgkin lymphoma. Time point noted: cycle 4 day 1 (C4D1), after less than seven weeks of nivolumab. Brentuximab vedotin exposure varied, and every patient relapsed after autologous stem cell transplantation. Per germline, CDR1 SGHTA and CDR2 FQGNSA. CDR3 length: 14 amino acids. With 3 bases clipped from V and 8 bases from J, the junction kept 6 bases outside the gene matches. Measured with immunoSEQ multiplex PCR; TCRdb has only the in-frame clones, and not every one. The sample carries 100,000 or so clones, roughly 90% recorded once.

This chain uses TRBV7-2 with TRBJ2-1; 8 bases map to TRBD2. This receptor was taken from a human donor with classical Hodgkin lymphoma. Here the sequenced sample was peripheral blood mononuclear cells (PBMCs), taken before the fourth cycle of nivolumab. The CDR3: CASSLWREVDEQFF. Here the CDR3 DNA reads TGTGCCAGCAGCTTGTGGCGGGAGGTAGATGAGCAGTTCTTC.